A selection of T cell receptor beta chains follows, all from one sample in a study of T cell responses to AZD1222 COVID-19 vaccine. Produced via immunoSEQ multiplex PCR; TCRdb's table is partial and in-frame only. The data show 100,000 or so clones, with roughly nine tenths seen just once and 15% to 20% held by the top ten. Material: peripheral blood, obtained on day 0 of AZD1222 vaccination. The receptors shown here come from an adult in good health. Each CDR3 is given with its conserved first and last residue. Fields, in order: V gene, clone size, D gene, J gene, CDR3 DNA, CDR3 protein. D genes are given only for firm matches. Clone size is given for some rows only: seen once, a few or many times, or a class if the clone is expanded.

v_gene: TRBV7-3
abundance: once
d_gene: .
j_gene: TRBJ2-3
CDR3nt: TGTGCCAGCAGCCCAGCTGGAGCAACAGATACGCAGTATTTT
CDR3aa: CASSPAGATDTQYF

v_gene: TRBV3-1/TRBV3-2
abundance: once
d_gene: TRBD1
j_gene: TRBJ1-2
CDR3nt: TGTGCCAGCAGCCCTACAGGGGGCGCGGTCGGCTACACCTTC
CDR3aa: CASSPTGGAVGYTF

v_gene: TRBV6-4
abundance: .
d_gene: TRBD2
j_gene: TRBJ2-3
CDR3nt: TGTGCCAGCAGTGACTCGGGCGGGAGCGCAGATACGCAGTATTTT
CDR3aa: CASSDSGGSADTQYF

v_gene: TRBV2
abundance: .
d_gene: .
j_gene: TRBJ1-4
CDR3nt: TGTGCCACCTCCGAAGCTACTGAAAAACTGTTTTTT
CDR3aa: CATSEATEKLFF

v_gene: TRBV27
abundance: .
d_gene: TRBD2
j_gene: TRBJ2-7
CDR3nt: TGTGCCAGCAGTTTATCGTTTAGCGGGAGGGCCTACGAGCAGTACTTC
CDR3aa: CASSLSFSGRAYEQYF

v_gene: TRBV6-6
abundance: .
d_gene: TRBD1
j_gene: TRBJ1-1
CDR3nt: TGTGCCAGCAGCCGAGGGTTTACTACCGGGACAGTGAACACTGAAGCTTTCTTT
CDR3aa: CASSRGFTTGTVNTEAFF

v_gene: TRBV7-8
abundance: .
d_gene: TRBD1
j_gene: TRBJ1-2
CDR3nt: TGTGCCAGCAGCGTCGGACAGGGGGCCAGCTATGGCTACACCTTC
CDR3aa: CASSVGQGASYGYTF

v_gene: TRBV28
abundance: .
d_gene: .
j_gene: TRBJ2-7
CDR3nt: TGTGCCAGCAGTCCCCAAACAGGGTCCTACGAGCAGTACTTC
CDR3aa: CASSPQTGSYEQYF

v_gene: TRBV2
abundance: .
d_gene: .
j_gene: TRBJ1-4
CDR3nt: TGTGCCAGCAGTGAACGGGGAGGTGAAAAACTGTTTTTT
CDR3aa: CASSERGGEKLFF

v_gene: TRBV4-1
abundance: once
d_gene: TRBD2
j_gene: TRBJ2-3
CDR3nt: TGCGCCAGCAGCTCTGGACTAGCGGGTTGGGAAGATACGCAGTATTTT
CDR3aa: CASSSGLAGWEDTQYF

v_gene: TRBV6-1
abundance: .
d_gene: .
j_gene: TRBJ2-7
CDR3nt: TGTGCCAGCAGTGAACTGGGCAGACCCAGGGAACCCACGACTACTTACGAGCAGTACTTC
CDR3aa: CASSELGRPREPTTTYEQYF

v_gene: TRBV27
abundance: .
d_gene: TRBD1
j_gene: TRBJ2-3
CDR3nt: TGTGCCAGCAGGCAAAGGGGGCTCCTTCTCACAGATACGCAGTATTTT
CDR3aa: CASRQRGLLLTDTQYF

v_gene: TRBV2
abundance: .
d_gene: .
j_gene: TRBJ2-2
CDR3nt: TGTGCCAGCAGTGAAGCTGGAGCAGGCGGAAGGGCCGGGGAGCTGTTTTTT
CDR3aa: CASSEAGAGGRAGELFF

v_gene: TRBV7-2
abundance: .
d_gene: .
j_gene: TRBJ1-2
CDR3nt: TGTGCCAGCAGCTTAGAACTAAGGGACTATGGCTACACCTTC
CDR3aa: CASSLELRDYGYTF

v_gene: TRBV10-3
abundance: .
d_gene: .
j_gene: TRBJ1-1
CDR3nt: TGTGCCATCACCCTCGGTGAGGGACTGAACACTGAAGCTTTCTTT
CDR3aa: CAITLGEGLNTEAFF

v_gene: TRBV12-3/TRBV12-4
abundance: .
d_gene: .
j_gene: TRBJ1-3
CDR3nt: TGTGCCAGCAGTTTAAGATTTGGAAACACCATATATTTT
CDR3aa: CASSLRFGNTIYF

v_gene: TRBV7-8
abundance: .
d_gene: .
j_gene: TRBJ1-2
CDR3nt: TGTGCCAGCAGCTTAGCCCGGGAGGTAGCTAACTATGGCTACACCTTC
CDR3aa: CASSLAREVANYGYTF

v_gene: TRBV6-5
abundance: .
d_gene: .
j_gene: TRBJ1-1
CDR3nt: TGTGCCAGCAGTTACTCGGGCTCCTGGCCGGCCGAAGCTTTCTTT
CDR3aa: CASSYSGSWPAEAFF

v_gene: TRBV5-8
abundance: .
d_gene: TRBD1
j_gene: TRBJ1-5
CDR3nt: TGTGCCAGCAGCCCCGGACAGGGCGATCAGCCCCAGCATTTT
CDR3aa: CASSPGQGDQPQHF

v_gene: TRBV2
abundance: .
d_gene: .
j_gene: TRBJ2-2
CDR3nt: TGTGCCAGCAGTTACACCGGGGAGCTGTTTTTT
CDR3aa: CASSYTGELFF

v_gene: TRBV7-3
abundance: .
d_gene: .
j_gene: TRBJ1-2
CDR3nt: TGTGCCAGCAGCTTAACAAGGGACGGATTAGGCTACACCTTC
CDR3aa: CASSLTRDGLGYTF

v_gene: TRBV5-4
abundance: .
d_gene: TRBD2
j_gene: TRBJ2-2
CDR3nt: TGTGCCAGCAGCCCTACCCTAGCGGGGGGGAACACCGGGGAGCTGTTTTTT
CDR3aa: CASSPTLAGGNTGELFF

v_gene: TRBV21-1
abundance: .
d_gene: .
j_gene: TRBJ1-2
CDR3nt: TGTGCCAGCAGCTGGATCCAGCTGGAGTCAAACTCGACAGGGCGTTACTATGGCTACACCTTC
CDR3aa: CASSWIQLESNSTGRYYGYTF

v_gene: TRBV7-2
abundance: .
d_gene: .
j_gene: TRBJ1-5
CDR3nt: TGTGCCAGCAGCTTGGCCGGGGGATCCCGCAATCAGCCCCAGCATTTT
CDR3aa: CASSLAGGSRNQPQHF